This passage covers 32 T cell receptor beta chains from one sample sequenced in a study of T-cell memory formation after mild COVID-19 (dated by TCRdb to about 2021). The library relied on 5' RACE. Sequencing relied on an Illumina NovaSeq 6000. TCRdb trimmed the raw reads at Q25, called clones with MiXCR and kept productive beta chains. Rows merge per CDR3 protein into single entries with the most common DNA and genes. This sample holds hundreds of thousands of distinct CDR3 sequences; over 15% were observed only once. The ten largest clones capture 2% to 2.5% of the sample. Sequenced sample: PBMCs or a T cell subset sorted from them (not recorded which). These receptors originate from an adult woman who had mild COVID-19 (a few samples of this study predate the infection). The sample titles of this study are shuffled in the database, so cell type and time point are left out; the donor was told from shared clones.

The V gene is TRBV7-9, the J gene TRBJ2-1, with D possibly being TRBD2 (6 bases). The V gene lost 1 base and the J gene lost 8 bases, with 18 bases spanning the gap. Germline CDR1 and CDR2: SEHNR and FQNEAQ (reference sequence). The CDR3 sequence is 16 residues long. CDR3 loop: CASSLVGGLSDYEQFF. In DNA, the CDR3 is TGTGCCAGCAGCTTAGTAGGCGGACTATCGGACTATGAGCAGTTCTTC.

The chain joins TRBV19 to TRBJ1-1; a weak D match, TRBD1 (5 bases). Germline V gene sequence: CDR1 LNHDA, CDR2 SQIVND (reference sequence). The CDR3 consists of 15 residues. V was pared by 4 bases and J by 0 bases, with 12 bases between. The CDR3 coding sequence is TGTGCCAGTAGTAGGGGGAGAGGAGTGAACACTGAAGCTTTCTTT. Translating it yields CASSRGRGVNTEAFF.

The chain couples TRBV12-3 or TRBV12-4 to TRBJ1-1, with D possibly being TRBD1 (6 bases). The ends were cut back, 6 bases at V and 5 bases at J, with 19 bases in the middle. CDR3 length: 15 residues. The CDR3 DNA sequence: TGTGCCAGCAGCCCCGGGGGAGGGGGAGGGACTGAAGCTTTCTTT. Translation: CASSPGGGGGTEAFF.

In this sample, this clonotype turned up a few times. CDR3 in DNA: TGTGCCAGCAGTTACTACGGGGTCAGGTCTAATGAGCAGTTCTTC. It yields the protein CASSYYGVRSNEQFF. V is TRBV6-5 and J is TRBJ2-1; a weak D match, TRBD2 (5 bases). Germline V lookup: CDR1 MNHEY, CDR2 SVGAGI. V was trimmed by 1 base and J by 7 bases, leaving 14 bases between them. This CDR3 contains 15 residues.

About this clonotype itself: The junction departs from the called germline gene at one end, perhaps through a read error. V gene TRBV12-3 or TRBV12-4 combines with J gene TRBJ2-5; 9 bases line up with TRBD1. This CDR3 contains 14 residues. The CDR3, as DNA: TGTGCCAGCAGTTTGAGGGGACAGGGAGAGCCCCAGTACTTC. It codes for CASSLRGQGEPQYF.

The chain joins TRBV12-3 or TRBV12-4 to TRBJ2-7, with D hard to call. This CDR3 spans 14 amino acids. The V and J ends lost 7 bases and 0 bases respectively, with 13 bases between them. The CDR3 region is CASKRDQSSYEQYF. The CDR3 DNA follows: TGTGCCAGCAAGAGAGACCAAAGCTCCTACGAGCAGTACTTC.

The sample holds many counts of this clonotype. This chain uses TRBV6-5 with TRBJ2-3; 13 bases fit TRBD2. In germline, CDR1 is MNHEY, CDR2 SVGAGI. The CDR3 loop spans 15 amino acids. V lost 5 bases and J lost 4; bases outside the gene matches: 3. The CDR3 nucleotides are TGTGCCAGCAGTCGCACTAGCGGGAGGGCAGATACGCAGTATTTT. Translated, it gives CASSRTSGRADTQYF.

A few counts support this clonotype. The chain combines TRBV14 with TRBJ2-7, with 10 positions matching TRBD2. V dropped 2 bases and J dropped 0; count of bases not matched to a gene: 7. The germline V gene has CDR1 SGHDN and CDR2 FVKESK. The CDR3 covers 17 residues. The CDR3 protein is CASSQLLTSGYSYEQYF. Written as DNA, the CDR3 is TGTGCCAGCAGCCAACTTTTGACTAGCGGGTACTCCTACGAGCAGTACTTC. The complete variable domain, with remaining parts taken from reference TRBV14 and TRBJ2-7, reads EAGVTQFPSHSVIEKGQTVTLRCDPISGHDNLYWYRRVMGKEIKFLLHFVKESKQDESGMPNNRFLAERTGGTYSTLKVQPAELEDSGVYFCASSQLLTSGYSYEQYFGPGTRLTVT.

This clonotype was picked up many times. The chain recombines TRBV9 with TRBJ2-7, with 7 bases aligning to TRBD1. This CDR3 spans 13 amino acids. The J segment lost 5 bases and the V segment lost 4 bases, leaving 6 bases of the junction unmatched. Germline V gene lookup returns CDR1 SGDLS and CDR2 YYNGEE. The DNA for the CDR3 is TGTGCCAGCAGCATCGAAGGGGGCAACGAGCAGTACTTC. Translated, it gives CASSIEGGNEQYF.

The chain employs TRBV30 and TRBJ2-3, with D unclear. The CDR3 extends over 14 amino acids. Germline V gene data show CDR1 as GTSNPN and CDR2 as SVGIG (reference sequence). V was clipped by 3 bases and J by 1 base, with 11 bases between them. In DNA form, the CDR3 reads TGTGCCTGGAGGGGCTTCTGGGGCACAGATACGCAGTATTTT. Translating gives CAWRGFWGTDTQYF. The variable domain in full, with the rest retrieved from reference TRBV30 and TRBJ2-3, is SQTIHQWPATLVQPVGSPLSLECTVEGTSNPNLYWYRQAAGRGLQLLFYSVGIGQISSEVPQNLSASRPQDRQFILSSKKLLLSDSGFYLCAWRGFWGTDTQYFGPGTRLTVL.

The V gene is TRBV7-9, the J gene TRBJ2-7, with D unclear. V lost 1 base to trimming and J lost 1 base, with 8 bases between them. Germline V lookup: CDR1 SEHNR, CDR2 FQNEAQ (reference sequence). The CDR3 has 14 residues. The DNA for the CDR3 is TGTGCCAGCAGCTTAGTTGAGGATTCCTACGAGCAGTACTTC. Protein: CASSLVEDSYEQYF.

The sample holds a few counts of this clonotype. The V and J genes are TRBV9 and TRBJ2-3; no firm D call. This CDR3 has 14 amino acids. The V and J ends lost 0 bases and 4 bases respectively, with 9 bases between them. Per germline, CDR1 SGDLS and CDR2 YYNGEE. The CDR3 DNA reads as TGTGCCAGCAGCGTAGTGTTTTCGGCAGATACGCAGTATTTT. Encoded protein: CASSVVFSADTQYF.

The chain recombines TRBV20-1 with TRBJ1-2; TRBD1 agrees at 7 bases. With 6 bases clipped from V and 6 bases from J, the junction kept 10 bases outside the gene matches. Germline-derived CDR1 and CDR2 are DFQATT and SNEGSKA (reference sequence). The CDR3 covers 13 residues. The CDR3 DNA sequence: TGCAGTGCCCAAAGACAGGGCGATAATGGCTACACCTTC. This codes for CSAQRQGDNGYTF.

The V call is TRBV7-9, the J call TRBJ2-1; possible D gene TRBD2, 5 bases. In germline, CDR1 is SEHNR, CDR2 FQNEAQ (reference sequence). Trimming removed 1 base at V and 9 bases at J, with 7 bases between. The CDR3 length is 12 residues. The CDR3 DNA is TGTGCCAGCAGCTTAGGTGCGGGTGAGCAGTTCTTC. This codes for CASSLGAGEQFF.

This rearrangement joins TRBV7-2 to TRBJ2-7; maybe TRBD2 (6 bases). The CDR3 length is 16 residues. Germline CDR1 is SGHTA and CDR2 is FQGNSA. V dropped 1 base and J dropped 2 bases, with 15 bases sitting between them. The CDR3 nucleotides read TGTGCCAGCAGCTTAGGGAGCGGGCCCAGAACCTACGAGCAGTACTTC. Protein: CASSLGSGPRTYEQYF.

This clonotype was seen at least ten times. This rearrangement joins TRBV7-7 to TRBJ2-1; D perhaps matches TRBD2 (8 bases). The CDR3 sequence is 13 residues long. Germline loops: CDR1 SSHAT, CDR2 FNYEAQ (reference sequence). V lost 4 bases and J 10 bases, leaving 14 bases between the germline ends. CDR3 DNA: TGTGCCAGCAGCTCCGGGGGGGGACAGGAGCAGTTCTTC. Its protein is CASSSGGGQEQFF. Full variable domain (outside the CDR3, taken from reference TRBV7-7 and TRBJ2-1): GAGVSQSPRYKVTKRGQDVTLRCDPISSHATLYWYQQALGQGPEFLTYFNYEAQPDKSGLPSDRFSAERPEGSISTLTIQRTEQRDSAMYRCASSSGGGQEQFFGPGTRLTVL.

This CDR3 reads CASSPLTGFTGELFF. The CDR3 DNA follows: TGTGCCAGCAGCCCCCTGACAGGGTTCACCGGGGAGCTGTTTTTT. This chain uses TRBV7-2 with TRBJ2-2; 7 bases match TRBD1. The junction had 7 bases not matched to a gene; V was cut back by 5 bases and J by 4 bases. CDR3 size: 15 residues. Germline V CDR1 and CDR2: SGHTA, FQGNSA.

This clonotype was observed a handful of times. In nucleotides, the CDR3 is TGTGCCAGCAGCTTAGCAGGATCAGTGGATACGCAGTATTTT. Protein: CASSLAGSVDTQYF. V and J are TRBV7-9 and TRBJ2-3; D is ambiguous. Germline V gene sequence: CDR1 SEHNR, CDR2 FQNEAQ (reference sequence). V was pared by 0 bases and J by 6 bases, with 10 bases between. The CDR3 is made up of 14 amino acids.

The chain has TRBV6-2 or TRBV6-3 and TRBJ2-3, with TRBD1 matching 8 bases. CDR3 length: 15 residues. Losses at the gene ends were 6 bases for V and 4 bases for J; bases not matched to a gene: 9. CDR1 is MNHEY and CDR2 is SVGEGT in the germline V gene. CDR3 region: CASSHRQGQADTQYF. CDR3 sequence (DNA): TGTGCCAGCAGCCACCGACAGGGGCAGGCAGATACGCAGTATTTT.

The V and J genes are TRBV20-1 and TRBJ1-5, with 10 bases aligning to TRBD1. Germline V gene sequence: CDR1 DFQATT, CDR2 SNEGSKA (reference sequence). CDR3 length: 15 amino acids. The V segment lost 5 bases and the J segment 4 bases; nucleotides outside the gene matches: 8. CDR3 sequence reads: CSAVDRGRLNQPQHF. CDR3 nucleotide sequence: TGCAGTGCTGTTGACAGGGGGCGTTTAAATCAGCCCCAGCATTTT.

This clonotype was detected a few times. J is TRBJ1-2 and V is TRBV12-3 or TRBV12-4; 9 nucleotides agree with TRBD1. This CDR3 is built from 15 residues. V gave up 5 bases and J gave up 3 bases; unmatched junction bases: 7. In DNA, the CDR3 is TGTGCCAGCAGTGAGGGACAGGGAAAGTACTATGGCTACACCTTC. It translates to CASSEGQGKYYGYTF.

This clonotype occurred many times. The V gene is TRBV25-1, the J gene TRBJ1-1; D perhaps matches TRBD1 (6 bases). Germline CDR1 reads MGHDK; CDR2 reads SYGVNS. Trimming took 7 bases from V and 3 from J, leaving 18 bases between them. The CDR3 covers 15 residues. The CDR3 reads CASKRDTDRYTEAFF. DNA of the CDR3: TGTGCCAGCAAACGAGACACGGACAGATACACTGAAGCTTTCTTT.

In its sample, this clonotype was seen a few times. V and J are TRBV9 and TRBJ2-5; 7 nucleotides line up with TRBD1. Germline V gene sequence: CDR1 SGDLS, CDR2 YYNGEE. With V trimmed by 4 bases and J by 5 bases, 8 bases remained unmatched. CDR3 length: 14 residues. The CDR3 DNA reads TGTGCCAGCAGCAATTACAGGGGCCGGGAGACCCAGTACTTC. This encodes CASSNYRGRETQYF.

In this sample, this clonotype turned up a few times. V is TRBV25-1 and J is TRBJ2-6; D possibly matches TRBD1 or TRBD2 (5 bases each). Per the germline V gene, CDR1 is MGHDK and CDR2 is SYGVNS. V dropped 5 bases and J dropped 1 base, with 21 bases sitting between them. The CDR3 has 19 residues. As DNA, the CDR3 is TGTGCCAGCAGTTCGGGGTCCGGGACGGAAACTTCTGGGGCCAACGTCCTGACTTTC. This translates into CASSSGSGTETSGANVLTF. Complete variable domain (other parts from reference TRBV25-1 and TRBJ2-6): EADIYQTPRYLVIGTGKKITLECSQTMGHDKMYWYQQDPGMELHLIHYSYGVNSTEKGDLSSESTVSRIRTEHFPLTLESARPSHTSQYLCASSSGSGTETSGANVLTFGAGSRLTVL.

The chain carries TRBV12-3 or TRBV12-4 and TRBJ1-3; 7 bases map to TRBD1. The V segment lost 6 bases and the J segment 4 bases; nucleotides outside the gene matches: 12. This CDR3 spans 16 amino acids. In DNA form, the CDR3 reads TGTGCCAGCAGCTCCCGTCGACAGGGAGGGGGAAACACCATATATTTT. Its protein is CASSSRRQGGGNTIYF.

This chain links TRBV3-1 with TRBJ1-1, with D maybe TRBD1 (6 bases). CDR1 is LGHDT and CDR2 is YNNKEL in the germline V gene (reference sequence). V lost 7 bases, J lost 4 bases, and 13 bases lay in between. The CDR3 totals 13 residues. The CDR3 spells CASNQGSITEAFF. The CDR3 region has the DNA TGTGCCAGCAATCAGGGGTCTATCACTGAAGCTTTCTTT.

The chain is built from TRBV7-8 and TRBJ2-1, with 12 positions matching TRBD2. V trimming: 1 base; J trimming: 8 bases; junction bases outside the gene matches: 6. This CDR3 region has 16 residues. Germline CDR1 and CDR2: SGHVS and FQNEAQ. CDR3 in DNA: TGTGCCAGCAGCTTAGGACTAGCGGGAGCCGGGTATGAGCAGTTCTTC. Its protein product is CASSLGLAGAGYEQFF.

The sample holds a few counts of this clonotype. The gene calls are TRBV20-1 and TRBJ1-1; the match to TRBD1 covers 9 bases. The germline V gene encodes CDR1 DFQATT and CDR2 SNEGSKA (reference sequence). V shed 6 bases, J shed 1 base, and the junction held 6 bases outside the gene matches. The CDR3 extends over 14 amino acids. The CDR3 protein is CSAGQGTGNTEAFF. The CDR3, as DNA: TGCAGTGCGGGACAGGGAACTGGGAACACTGAAGCTTTCTTT.

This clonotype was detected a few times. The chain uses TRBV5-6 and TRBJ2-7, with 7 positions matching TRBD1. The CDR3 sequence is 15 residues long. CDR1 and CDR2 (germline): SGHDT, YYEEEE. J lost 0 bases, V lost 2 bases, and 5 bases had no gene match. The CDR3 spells CASSLMGQTSYEQYF. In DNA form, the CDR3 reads TGTGCCAGCAGCTTAATGGGACAGACCTCCTACGAGCAGTACTTC.

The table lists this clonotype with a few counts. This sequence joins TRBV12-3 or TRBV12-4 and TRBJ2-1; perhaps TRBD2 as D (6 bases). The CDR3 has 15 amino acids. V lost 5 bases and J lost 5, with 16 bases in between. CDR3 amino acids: CASSLRLAANNEQFF. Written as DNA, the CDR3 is TGTGCCAGCAGTCTGCGTTTAGCGGCCAACAATGAGCAGTTCTTC.

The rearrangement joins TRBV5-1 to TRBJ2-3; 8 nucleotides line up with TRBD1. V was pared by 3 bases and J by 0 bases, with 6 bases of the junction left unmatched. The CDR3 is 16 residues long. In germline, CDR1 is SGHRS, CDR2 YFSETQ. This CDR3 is CASSSGQGFSTDTQYF. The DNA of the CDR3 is TGCGCCAGCAGCTCTGGACAGGGCTTTAGCACAGATACGCAGTATTTT.

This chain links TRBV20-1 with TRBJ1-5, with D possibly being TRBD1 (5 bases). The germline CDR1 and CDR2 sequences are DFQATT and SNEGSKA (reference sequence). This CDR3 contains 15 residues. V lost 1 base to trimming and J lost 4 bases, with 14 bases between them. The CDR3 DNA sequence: TGCAGTGCTAGAGGTGGGGGACGTGAGAATCAGCCCCAGCATTTT. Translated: CSARGGGRENQPQHF.